The next 10 T cell receptor beta chains were all read from a single sample in a study of cytomegalovirus exposure and HLA in healthy donors. With 60 Vbeta and 13 Jbeta primers, the PCR was carried out. Assay: immunoSEQ multiplex PCR; the TCRdb copy retains only in-frame clones and omits some. Altogether 160,000 or so clones are present, approximately 79% being singletons, with the ten largest covering under 8%. The sample consisted of PBMCs. These receptor sequences come from a man in his forties in good health and CMV-seropositive.

The rearrangement joins TRBV5-1 to TRBJ1-4; D perhaps matches TRBD1 (5 bases). The CDR3 has 14 amino acids. V lost 4 bases, J lost 0 bases, and 7 bases lay in between. In germline, CDR1 is SGHRS, CDR2 YFSETQ. The CDR3, as DNA: TGCGCCAGCAGCGAGACAGCAACTAATGAAAAACTGTTTTTT. Its protein is CASSETATNEKLFF.

The gene calls are TRBV9 and TRBJ2-1; 11 positions agree with TRBD2. This CDR3 region has 15 residues. Germline V gene lookup returns CDR1 SGDLS and CDR2 YYNGEE. Losses at the gene ends were 2 bases for V and 8 bases for J; bases not matched to a gene: 6. The CDR3: CASSVRLAGRDEQFF. The CDR3 DNA follows: TGTGCCAGCAGCGTGCGACTAGCGGGACGCGATGAGCAGTTCTTC. Full variable domain (rest looked up from reference TRBV9 and TRBJ2-1): DSGVTQTPKHLITATGQRVTLRCSPRSGDLSVYWYQQSLDQGLQFLIQYYNGEERAKGNILERFSAQQFPDLHSELNLSSLELGDSALYFCASSVRLAGRDEQFFGPGTRLTVL.

V usage is TRBV29-1 and J usage is TRBJ2-7; the D gene is possibly TRBD2 (6 bases). CDR3 size: 14 residues. Per germline, CDR1 SQVTM and CDR2 ANQGSEA. V dropped 3 bases and J dropped 3 bases, with 15 bases sitting between them. CDR3 sequence (DNA): TGCAGCGTTGATTATCCGTCCGGGAGCTACGAGCAGTACTTC. Protein product: CSVDYPSGSYEQYF.

The genes are TRBV6-5 and TRBJ2-7; 11 nucleotides align to TRBD1. From germline, CDR1 is MNHEY and CDR2 SVGAGI. The ends lost 6 bases at V and 6 bases at J; junction bases unmatched: 10. The CDR3 is 15 residues long. In DNA form, the CDR3 reads TGTGCCAGCAGCCGGGCCCGGACAGGGGGCTTCGAGCAGTACTTC. Protein product: CASSRARTGGFEQYF.

The rearrangement links TRBV28 to TRBJ1-1; 7 nucleotides agree with TRBD1. The trim removed 4 bases at V and 1 base at J, leaving 6 bases unmatched. Germline loops: CDR1 MDHEN, CDR2 SYDVKM. This CDR3 has 15 amino acids. The CDR3 is CASSSPGTANTEAFF. CDR3 in DNA: TGTGCCAGCAGTTCTCCCGGGACAGCGAACACTGAAGCTTTCTTT.

This chain connects TRBV28 to TRBJ1-4, with 7 bases that match TRBD1. This CDR3 region has 18 residues. V dropped 5 bases and J dropped 8; count of bases not matched to a gene: 20. CDR1 is MDHEN and CDR2 is SYDVKM in the germline V gene. This CDR3 is CASSTPAPSSGGGEKLFF. CDR3 sequence (DNA): TGTGCCAGCAGTACCCCAGCCCCCAGCTCAGGGGGTGGGGAAAAACTGTTTTTT.

The chain employs TRBV6-1 and TRBJ2-2; tentative D call: TRBD2 (5 bases). Germline values: CDR1 MNHNS, CDR2 SASEGT. The CDR3 extends over 14 amino acids. V was trimmed by 3 bases and J by 9 bases, leaving 14 bases between them. The CDR3 spells CASSERVEGRELFF. The CDR3 bases are TGTGCCAGCAGTGAGCGGGTCGAAGGCCGGGAGCTGTTTTTT.

The chain carries TRBV2 and TRBJ2-7; tentatively, D is TRBD2 (6 bases). V lost 7 bases, J lost 5 bases, and 18 bases lay in between. The germline gives CDR1 SNHLY, CDR2 FYNNEI. This CDR3 region has 14 residues. The CDR3 DNA reads TGTGCCAGCAACGCGTGGGGACTTGGGAACGAGCAGTACTTC. Translated, it gives CASNAWGLGNEQYF.

The gene calls are TRBV6-1 and TRBJ1-5; TRBD1 aligns across 7 bases. The CDR3 is 15 amino acids. The germline CDR1 and CDR2 sequences are MNHNS and SASEGT. Trimming at V came to 7 bases and at J to 0 bases, leaving 6 bases not matched to a gene. The CDR3 is CASNRDRNSNQPQHF. The CDR3 region has the DNA TGTGCCAGCAACCGGGACAGAAATAGCAATCAGCCCCAGCATTTT.

This clone was observed a single time. The chain carries TRBV19 and TRBJ2-1; D ambiguous. Germline V gene sequence: CDR1 LNHDA, CDR2 SQIVND (reference sequence). The ends were cut back, 6 bases at V and 7 bases at J, with 7 bases in the middle. The CDR3 length is 11 residues. CDR3 sequence reads: CASRRANEQFF. The CDR3 coding sequence is TGTGCCAGTAGGAGAGCGAATGAGCAGTTCTTC.